This record looks at one T cell receptor beta chain sequence and its context. No per-base quality is available; no much larger clone lies one base away. According to the study, the label for this sample's time point signals: cells obtained before transplantation from donor or recipient. In mixed lymphocyte reactions, around 200,000 CFSE-labeled pre-transplant responders were plated with around 200,000 irradiated violet-dye-labeled stimulators and cultured for 6 days. Proliferating CD3+CD4+CFSE-low and CD3+CD8+CFSE-low responder cells were FACS-sorted on a BD Influx sorter after the mixed lymphocyte reaction. CDR3 length: 14 amino acids, cysteine to phenylalanine. The retained sequence is limited to the CDR3, 42 bases, with the frame set at the first base. The germline V gene (reference sequence) sets CDR1 to MNHNY and CDR2 to SVGAGI. Relative to germline, V is 2 bases shorter and J is 5 bases shorter, with 12 bases between their ends.

The library was made by the immunoSEQ multiplex PCR assay. For most patients, genomic DNA was isolated using the Qiagen DNeasy Blood and Tissue Kit and was shipped frozen to Adaptive Biotechnologies for TCR sequencing. High-throughput TCR-beta CDR3 sequencing of genomic DNA from most patients was performed by Adaptive Biotechnologies. Per the original workflow: TCR sequencing data were retrieved from Adaptive's ImmunoSEQ software for about 17 patients, whereas a few other patients were processed with MiXCR and VDJtools. CD4 versus CD8 sorting errors were corrected by removing sequences found in both subsets at a frequency ratio below 5:1. Because the origin of CDR3 nucleotide sequences shared between donor and recipient could not be assigned, those sequences were removed. To count as alloreactive, a clone needed at least 2-fold expansion over unstimulated cells and a minimum CFSE-low frequency of 0.002% (template counts) or 0.001% (read counts). Clones were considered mappable if detected in sequenced pre-transplant spleen, lymph node, or MLR CFSE-low populations of the donor or recipient. Cumulative frequency of alloreactive clones was calculated as a percentage of all sequences weighted by copy number. Drawn from immuneACCESS, this table holds only the in-frame rearrangements with V and J called that TCRdb kept. Clones are partly lost; checked studies trace under half to an unresolved V gene and leave the rest unexplained. For V, J and clone size, that table is used; D and trimming come from the DNA. The sample includes just over 3,000 clones, with 31% observed a single time. Clones ranked in the top ten supply 5% to 7.5% of the sample.

This sample is drawn from a study of graft-versus-host responses after intestinal transplantation (dated by TCRdb to the early 2020s). Notes on the research overall: Recipients received multivisceral, liver-intestinal, or isolated intestinal transplants. Rather than going through the commercial service, samples from a few later patients were sequenced in-house on an Illumina MiSeq and processed with MiXCR. Donor T cell macrochimerism was defined as a peak of at least 4% donor T cells among recipient peripheral blood mononuclear cells. Bulk TCR-beta CDR3 sequencing was used to track graft-versus-host and host-versus-graft alloreactive T cell clones in the graft, circulation and bone marrow after intestinal transplantation. Alloreactive clones were identified by sequencing pre-transplant mixed lymphocyte reaction products and comparing these products with unstimulated pre-transplant donor and recipient T cells. Every recipient was given anti-thymocyte globulin induction, followed by approximately three years of maintenance tacrolimus and steroids. A cohort of more than 20 intestinal transplant recipients, including one retransplant, was enrolled, and a few patients lacking pretransplant specimens were excluded.

The research as a whole found: Peak levels of circulating GvH clones were associated with declines in HvG clones early after transplant. High GvH to HvG T cell clonal ratios were observed in the allografts of patients with donor T cell macrochimerism. Conclusions were limited by the relatively low number and heterogeneity of intestinal transplant patients. GvH clones were detected in recipient bone marrow, and some appeared earlier in ileal mucosa or blood, consistent with an intestinal mucosal origin.

This material consisted of alloreactive CD4+ T cells from a mixed lymphocyte reaction culture, taken before transplantation. This specimen's cell subset or site label, interpreted: CFSE-low proliferating T cells sorted from roughly six-day pre-transplant mixed lymphocyte reaction (GvH or HvG direction). This chain joins TRBV6-6 to TRBJ2-5; possibly the D gene is TRBD1, per 6 matching bases. The sequence came from a human patient who was an organ donor for intestinal transplantation. The DNA sequence reads TGTGCCAGCAGTTACCGCAGGGGTACCGAGACCCAGTACTTC. Its protein is CASSYRRGTETQYF.